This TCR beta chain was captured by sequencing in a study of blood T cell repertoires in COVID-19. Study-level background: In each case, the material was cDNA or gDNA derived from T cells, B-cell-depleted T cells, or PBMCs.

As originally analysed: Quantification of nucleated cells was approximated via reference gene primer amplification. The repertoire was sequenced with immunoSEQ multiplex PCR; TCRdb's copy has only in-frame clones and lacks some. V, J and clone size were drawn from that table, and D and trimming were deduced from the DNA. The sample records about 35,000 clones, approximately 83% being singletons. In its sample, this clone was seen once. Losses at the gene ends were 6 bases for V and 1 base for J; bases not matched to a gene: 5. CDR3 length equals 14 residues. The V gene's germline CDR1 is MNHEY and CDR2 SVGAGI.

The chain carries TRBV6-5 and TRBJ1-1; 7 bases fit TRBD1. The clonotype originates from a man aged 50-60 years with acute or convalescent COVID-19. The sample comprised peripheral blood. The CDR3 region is CASRSTGSNTEAFF. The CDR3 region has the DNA TGTGCCAGCAGATCGACAGGGTCGAACACTGAAGCTTTCTTT.